One sample yielded the 32 T cell receptor beta chains listed below, sequenced in a study of cytomegalovirus exposure and HLA in healthy donors. Sequencing used immunoSEQ multiplex PCR; TCRdb keeps in-frame clones, though not all of them. The sample has 150,000 to 200,000 clones; around four fifths are singletons. Sequencing was done on a sample of PBMCs. The receptors come from a man aged 25-45 years in good health and CMV-seropositive.

The rearrangement joins TRBV27 to TRBJ2-5; a weak D match, TRBD2 (6 bases). Germline V lookup: CDR1 MNHEY, CDR2 SMNVEV (reference sequence). This CDR3 is built from 14 residues. The ends were cut back, 5 bases at V and 4 bases at J, with 14 bases in the middle. For the CDR3, the DNA is TGTGCCAGCAGTCCGACAGTGGGGGGAGAGACCCAGTACTTC. It yields the protein CASSPTVGGETQYF.

V is TRBV18 and J is TRBJ2-7, with 7 bases matching TRBD2. V trimming: 3 bases; J trimming: 3 bases; junction bases outside the gene matches: 5. This CDR3 is built from 14 residues. The germline gives CDR1 KGHSH, CDR2 LQKENI. The CDR3 nucleotides are TGTGCCAGCTCACCCGCTAGCGGCAGCTACGAGCAGTACTTC. Protein sequence: CASSPASGSYEQYF. The variable domain in full, completed from reference TRBV18 and TRBJ2-7, reads NAGVMQNPRHLVRRRGQEARLRCSPMKGHSHVYWYRQLPEEGLKFMVYLQKENIIDESGMPKERFSAEFPKEGPSILRIQQVVRGDSAAYFCASSPASGSYEQYFGPGTRLTVT.

The rearrangement links TRBV7-2 to TRBJ1-3, with TRBD1 as a possible D gene (6 bases). CDR3 size: 16 residues. Germline V lookup: CDR1 SGHTA, CDR2 FQGNSA. With 5 bases removed from V and 0 bases from J, the gap between germline ends came to 14 bases. CDR3 sequence reads: CASSAQGPSSGNTIYF. The DNA of the CDR3 is TGTGCCAGCAGCGCACAGGGACCCAGCTCTGGAAACACCATATATTTT.

This clone showed up just a few times. The chain is built from TRBV7-2 and TRBJ1-2; TRBD1 might be the D (5 bases). The CDR3 totals 14 residues. V dropped 2 bases and J dropped 3 bases, with 10 bases sitting between them. Germline V gene data show CDR1 as SGHTA and CDR2 as FQGNSA. The CDR3 DNA is TGTGCCAGCAGCTTACAGGGAGGATACTATGGCTACACCTTC. Its translation: CASSLQGGYYGYTF.

This clone turned up a few times. This sequence joins TRBV27 and TRBJ1-6, with D perhaps matching TRBD1 (6 bases). V shed 7 bases and J shed 5 bases, with 12 bases lying between them. There are 14 residues in the CDR3. Germline V gene data show CDR1 as MNHEY and CDR2 as SMNVEV (reference sequence). The CDR3 nucleotides are TGTGCCAGCAAACTGGCAGGGGATAATTCACCCCTCCACTTT. Protein sequence: CASKLAGDNSPLHF.

V is TRBV10-3 and J is TRBJ2-2; a weak D match, TRBD2 (6 bases). Trimming cost V 2 bases and J 5 bases, with 18 bases left between them. This CDR3 is 17 amino acids long. CDR1 is ENHRY, CDR2 SYGVKD, per germline. The chain's CDR3 is CAISEIPGSRGTGELFF. The CDR3 DNA sequence: TGTGCCATCAGTGAGATTCCCGGGAGCCGGGGGACCGGGGAGCTGTTTTTT.

The chain combines TRBV21-1 with TRBJ2-1; the DNA was not used to check the table's D call, TRBD1. TRBV21-1 is listed as a pseudogene. CDR3 length equals 15 residues. The CDR3 DNA sequence: TGTGCCAGCAGCAAAAAAAGGGACAGGTCCAATGAGCAGTTCTTC. Translating it yields CASSKKRDRSNEQFF.

This sequence joins TRBV6-6 and TRBJ2-7; a weak D match, TRBD1 (6 bases). CDR1 MNHNY and CDR2 SVGAGI come from the germline V gene (reference sequence). CDR3 length equals 15 residues. Trimming took off 8 bases at V and 5 bases at J, with 22 bases between the two ends. This chain's CDR3 is CASASAQGFVDEQYF. The CDR3 DNA reads TGTGCCAGCGCCTCCGCCCAGGGGTTTGTCGACGAGCAGTACTTC.

The V gene is TRBV13, the J gene TRBJ1-4; D is ambiguous. This CDR3 comprises 16 residues. CDR1 and CDR2 (germline): PRHDT, FYEKMQ (reference sequence). V lost 4 bases and J 0 bases, leaving 12 bases between the germline ends. The CDR3 region has the DNA TGTGCCAGCAGCTCCGCGGTAGCCGCAACTAATGAAAAACTGTTTTTT. It codes for CASSSAVAATNEKLFF.

The gene calls are TRBV27 and TRBJ1-1; D not resolved. The CDR3 runs to 13 residues. V was shortened by 4 bases and J by 0 bases, with 6 bases between the two germline ends. Germline V gene data show CDR1 as MNHEY and CDR2 as SMNVEV (reference sequence). CDR3 amino acids: CASSYKMNTEAFF. CDR3 nucleotides: TGTGCCAGCAGTTATAAAATGAACACTGAAGCTTTCTTT.

The genes are TRBV29-1 and TRBJ1-3; D perhaps matches TRBD1 (5 bases). Between the trimmed V and J ends, which lost 6 bases and 0 bases, there was a span of 15 bases. Germline-derived CDR1 and CDR2 are SQVTM and ANQGSEA. This CDR3 has 15 amino acids. The CDR3 region has the DNA TGCAGCGTGAGGGCGGAGGGGAACTCTGGAAACACCATATATTTT. Translation gives CSVRAEGNSGNTIYF.

The chain is built from TRBV4-1 and TRBJ1-5; D uncertain. Per germline, CDR1 MGHRA and CDR2 YSYEKL. V dropped 0 bases and J dropped 7 bases, with 13 bases sitting between them. This CDR3 has 15 amino acids. Written as DNA, the CDR3 is TGCGCCAGCAGCCAAGAGCCACCGGCAGGCCAGCCCCAGCATTTT. Its translation: CASSQEPPAGQPQHF.

The V and J genes are TRBV7-9 and TRBJ2-7; 10 positions agree with TRBD2. V lost 1 base, J lost 5 bases, and 5 bases stayed unmatched. CDR3 length: 15 residues. Germline CDR1 reads SEHNR; CDR2 reads FQNEAQ (reference sequence). CDR3 DNA sequence: TGTGCCAGCAGCTTAGTCTCTAGCGGGGGTCACGAGCAGTACTTC. Its protein is CASSLVSSGGHEQYF.

This chain connects TRBV4-3 to TRBJ1-3; perhaps TRBD1 as D (6 bases). Germline CDR1 and CDR2: LGHNA and YSLEER. This CDR3 region has 17 residues. Trimming shortened V by 0 bases and J by 2 bases, and 14 bases separated the two germline ends. The CDR3 sequence is CASSQDRRGGTGNTIYF. The CDR3, as DNA: TGCGCCAGCAGCCAAGATCGGAGGGGGGGGACTGGAAACACCATATATTTT.

This clone was seen just once. V usage is TRBV5-6 and J usage is TRBJ1-2, with a tentative D call TRBD1 (5 bases). V was shortened by 4 bases and J by 3 bases, with 16 bases between the two germline ends. Germline V gene lookup returns CDR1 SGHDT and CDR2 YYEEEE. CDR3 length equals 15 residues. In DNA, the CDR3 is TGTGCCAGCAGCCCTGACCCCGGAGGGGACTATGGCTACACCTTC. The encoded protein is CASSPDPGGDYGYTF.

V is TRBV14 and J is TRBJ1-3, with 7 bases aligning to TRBD1. CDR3 length: 15 amino acids. Germline values: CDR1 SGHDN, CDR2 FVKESK. The trim removed 1 base at V and 4 bases at J, leaving 4 bases unmatched. CDR3 sequence: CASSQGQGAGNTIYF. The CDR3 nucleotides read TGTGCCAGCAGCCAAGGACAGGGTGCCGGAAACACCATATATTTT.

The chain uses TRBV30 and TRBJ1-2; 8 bases line up with TRBD1. The trim removed 2 bases at V and 5 bases at J, leaving 10 bases unmatched. This CDR3 comprises 15 residues. Per germline, CDR1 GTSNPN and CDR2 SVGIG (reference sequence). The CDR3 nucleotides read TGTGCCTGGAGTACCCAGACAGGGGCTGGATATGGCTACACCTTC. This sequence encodes CAWSTQTGAGYGYTF.

The chain employs TRBV19 and TRBJ1-4; D is ambiguous. The CDR3 contains 13 residues. Trimming pared 5 bases from V and 6 bases from J, leaving 10 bases between. CDR1 LNHDA and CDR2 SQIVND come from the germline V gene (reference sequence). The CDR3 sequence: CASSGVSDEKLFF. For the CDR3, the DNA is TGTGCCAGTAGTGGAGTTTCGGATGAAAAACTGTTTTTT.

This clone has only one observation. The J gene is TRBJ2-4, the V gene TRBV19; weak D call: TRBD1 (6 bases). CDR1 LNHDA and CDR2 SQIVND come from the germline V gene (reference sequence). The CDR3 consists of 22 residues. Trimming removed 2 bases at V and 0 bases at J, with 29 bases between. The CDR3 sequence is CASSIIGNRDTSSSLAKNIQYF. CDR3 DNA: TGTGCCAGTAGTATAATCGGGAACCGGGACACATCTAGCAGCCTAGCCAAAAACATTCAGTACTTC.

The chain couples TRBV5-1 to TRBJ2-1, with 7 bases aligning to TRBD1. This CDR3 comprises 15 residues. Per the germline V gene, CDR1 is SGHRS and CDR2 is YFSETQ. J lost 6 bases, V lost 4 bases, and 10 bases had no gene match. The chain's CDR3 is CASSGVGQSFNEQFF. DNA for the CDR3: TGCGCCAGCAGCGGGGTGGGACAGTCTTTCAATGAGCAGTTCTTC.

This chain joins TRBV4-1 and TRBJ2-3, with 15 positions matching TRBD2. V shed 1 base and J 2 bases; nucleotides not matched to a gene: 4. The CDR3 is 18 residues long. Germline V gene data show CDR1 as MGHRA and CDR2 as YSYEKL. CDR3 in amino acids: CASSQGGLAGGLTDTQYF. The DNA for the CDR3 is TGCGCCAGCAGCCAAGGGGGACTAGCGGGGGGACTCACAGATACGCAGTATTTT.

This clone was picked up one time. The chain joins TRBV6-5 to TRBJ1-2; 11 nucleotides match TRBD1. The CDR3 is 15 residues long. From germline, CDR1 is MNHEY and CDR2 SVGAGI. The V gene end was trimmed by 1 base and the J gene end by 8 bases; junction bases not matched to a gene: 6. For the CDR3, the DNA is TGTGCCAGCAGTTACTATGCGGGACAGGGGGTAGGCTACACCTTC. It is translated as CASSYYAGQGVGYTF.

The chain couples TRBV28 to TRBJ1-4; unclear D gene. V lost 3 bases and J 8 bases, leaving 4 bases between the germline ends. The CDR3 runs to 11 residues. Looked up from germline, CDR1 is MDHEN and CDR2 is SYDVKM. In DNA form, the CDR3 reads TGTGCCAGCAGTTTGGCCGAAAAACTGTTTTTT. Amino acid sequence: CASSLAEKLFF. The full variable domain, in which reference TRBV28 and TRBJ1-4 provide the parts outside the CDR3, is DVKVTQSSRYLVKRTGEKVFLECVQDMDHENMFWYRQDPGLGLRLIYFSYDVKMKEKGDIPEGYSVSREKKERFSLILESASTNQTSMYLCASSLAEKLFFGSGTQLSVL.

V usage is TRBV10-1 and J usage is TRBJ2-5; 7 bases align to TRBD1. The CDR3 totals 20 residues. V trimming: 11 bases; J trimming: 5 bases; junction bases outside the gene matches: 32. Germline lookup yields CDR1 WNHNN and CDR2 SYGVQD (reference sequence). The CDR3 is CASQSIRDRLGTDPRETQYF. As DNA, the CDR3 is TGCGCCTCTCAATCCATAAGGGACAGATTGGGCACGGACCCCCGGGAGACCCAGTACTTC.

This chain uses TRBV5-1 with TRBJ1-1; D gene ambiguous. There are 14 residues in the CDR3. CDR1 SGHRS and CDR2 YFSETQ come from the germline V gene. Trimming stripped 0 bases from V and 1 base from J, with 7 bases between. CDR3 protein: CASSLGASNTEAFF. The CDR3 DNA follows: TGCGCCAGCAGCTTGGGGGCGTCGAACACTGAAGCTTTCTTT.

The gene calls are TRBV5-1 and TRBJ2-2, with 11 bases identical to TRBD2. Per the germline V gene, CDR1 is SGHRS and CDR2 is YFSETQ. This CDR3 spans 16 amino acids. Trimming at V came to 4 bases and at J to 5 bases, leaving 7 bases not matched to a gene. The CDR3 is CASSILPSGGTGELFF. CDR3 in DNA: TGCGCCAGCAGCATTCTACCTAGCGGGGGGACCGGGGAGCTGTTTTTT.

The chain employs TRBV15 and TRBJ2-1; 11 bases line up with TRBD2. Looked up from germline, CDR1 is LNHNV and CDR2 is YYDKDF (reference sequence). After removal of 1 base from V and 1 base from J, the junction contained 6 bases not matched to a gene. The length of the CDR3 is 18 residues. The CDR3 region is CATSRGLAGGGSYNEQFF. CDR3 sequence (DNA): TGTGCCACCAGCAGAGGCCTAGCGGGGGGTGGTTCCTACAATGAGCAGTTCTTC.

The chain's CDR3 is CASSLPPLRGRLYTGELFF. CDR3 coding DNA: TGTGCCAGCAGCTTACCCCCTCTTAGGGGGCGACTCTACACCGGGGAGCTGTTTTTT. The chain carries TRBV7-2 and TRBJ2-2; 7 bases line up with TRBD1. Germline CDR1 SGHTA, CDR2 FQGNSA. V gave up 2 bases and J gave up 3 bases; unmatched junction bases: 15. The CDR3 totals 19 residues.

The chain joins TRBV12-5 to TRBJ2-7, with 8 bases matching TRBD2. After removal of 7 bases from V and 0 bases from J, the junction contained 5 bases not matched to a gene. There are 14 residues in the CDR3. From germline, CDR1 is LGHNT and CDR2 FRNRAP. The CDR3 region is CASAVAGSSYEQYF. The CDR3 nucleotides are TGTGCTAGTGCCGTAGCGGGGAGCTCCTACGAGCAGTACTTC.

J is TRBJ1-6 and V is TRBV27; D is uncertain. Germline V gene sequence: CDR1 MNHEY, CDR2 SMNVEV (reference sequence). The CDR3 spans 15 residues. V gave up 7 bases and J gave up 1 base, with 11 bases separating them. In DNA form, the CDR3 reads TGTGCCAGCACCCTCGAGCGGTCCTATAATTCACCCCTCCACTTT. This gives the protein CASTLERSYNSPLHF.

This clone was recorded a few times. The V call is TRBV18, the J call TRBJ1-2, with D uncertain. This CDR3 region has 13 residues. V gave up 6 bases and J gave up 6 bases, with 14 bases separating them. Germline V CDR1 and CDR2: KGHSH, LQKENI. The CDR3 bases are TGTGCCAGCTCTCAAGCGGGGTGGGATGGCTACACCTTC. Its translation is CASSQAGWDGYTF.

The genes are TRBV13 and TRBJ2-7; D may be TRBD1 (6 bases). In germline, CDR1 is PRHDT, CDR2 FYEKMQ (reference sequence). The CDR3 totals 14 residues. V gave up 0 bases and J gave up 1 base, with 7 bases separating them. The CDR3 DNA follows: TGTGCCAGCAGCTTAGGGGACAGTTCCTACGAGCAGTACTTC. Amino acids: CASSLGDSSYEQYF.